Listed below are T cell receptor beta chains from one sample, sequenced in a study of blood T cell repertoires in COVID-19. Here immunoSEQ multiplex PCR was the method, and the copy in TCRdb shows in-frame clones only, minus some. The sample records under 250,000 clones, 65% to 85% being singletons. Sequences were obtained from peripheral blood. Receptors originate from a man aged 45-60 years with active or convalescent COVID-19. The CDR3 runs from the conserved cysteine through the conserved F or W. D genes are given only for firm matches. Size is omitted from some rows. Given values are once, few, many or a class for expanded clones.

V gene	clone size	J gene	D gene	CDR3 protein	CDR3 DNA
TRBV19	once	TRBJ2-1	-	CASSIDGQGRDEQFF	TGTGCCAGTAGTATAGATGGGCAGGGGCGGGATGAGCAGTTCTTC
TRBV7-8	-	TRBJ1-1	TRBD1	CASSLSGQGSSEAFF	TGTGCCAGCAGCTTAAGCGGACAGGGTTCTAGTGAAGCTTTCTTT
TRBV21-1	-	TRBJ2-7	-	CASSKSGGRPLNEQYF	TGTGCCAGCAGCAAATCGGGGGGGCGACCTCTGAACGAGCAGTACTTC
TRBV4-3	-	TRBJ1-1	TRBD1	CASSQEQDRTNTEAFF	TGCGCCAGCAGCCAAGAACAGGACAGGACGAACACTGAAGCTTTCTTT
TRBV28	few	TRBJ2-7	-	CASSLLGQSYEQYF	TGTGCCAGCAGTTTATTAGGACAGTCCTACGAGCAGTACTTC
TRBV11-3	-	TRBJ2-2	TRBD2	CASSSKRGASPNTGELFF	TGTGCCAGCAGCTCAAAGCGGGGGGCCTCACCGAACACCGGGGAGCTGTTTTTT
TRBV30	-	TRBJ1-1	TRBD1	CAWRIDLGTGSSEAFF	TGTGCCTGGAGGATCGACCTGGGGACAGGGAGTTCTGAAGCTTTCTTT
TRBV5-1	-	TRBJ2-1	TRBD2	CASSSLTSGGATEQFF	TGCGCCAGCAGCTCCCTGACTAGCGGGGGGGCTACCGAGCAGTTCTTC
TRBV6-6	-	TRBJ2-1	TRBD2	CASSYGRGGYEQFF	TGTGCCAGCAGTTACGGGCGGGGGGGCTATGAGCAGTTCTTC
TRBV7-9	few	TRBJ1-4	-	CASSAELNEKLFF	TGTGCCAGCAGCGCCGAGCTCAATGAAAAACTGTTTTTT
TRBV4-1	-	TRBJ1-6	-	CASSQGERGGSPLHF	TGCGCCAGCAGCCAAGGTGAAAGGGGAGGTTCACCCCTCCACTTT
TRBV7-2	-	TRBJ2-6	-	CASSLRVRAISGANVLTF	TGTGCCAGCAGCTTAAGGGTCAGGGCGATCTCTGGGGCCAACGTCCTGACTTTC
TRBV5-1	-	TRBJ1-1	-	CASSPTRQLNTEAFF	TGCGCCAGCAGTCCAACTCGACAGTTGAACACTGAAGCTTTCTTT
TRBV5-5	few	TRBJ1-1	-	CASTFWESLNTEAFF	TGTGCCAGCACCTTTTGGGAGTCCCTGAACACTGAAGCTTTCTTT
TRBV15	-	TRBJ1-2	TRBD1	CATSRLGQANYGYTF	TGTGCCACCAGCAGGTTAGGACAGGCCAACTATGGCTACACCTTC
TRBV3-1/TRBV3-2	-	TRBJ1-3	-	CASSINRDSGNTIYF	TGTGCCAGCAGCATCAACCGGGACTCTGGAAACACCATATATTTT
TRBV2	-	TRBJ1-4	TRBD1	CASRIQGGWTNEKLFF	TGTGCCAGCAGAATACAGGGGGGATGGACTAATGAAAAACTGTTTTTT
TRBV28	-	TRBJ2-7	-	CASSTSYRRLTYEQYF	TGTGCCAGCAGTACCTCCTACAGGCGCCTTACCTACGAGCAGTACTTC
TRBV23-1	-	TRBJ1-1	-	CATPTEAFF	TGCGCCACCCCGACGGAGGCTTTCTTT
TRBV2	-	TRBJ2-3	TRBD1	CASSKGQGVADTQYF	TGTGCCAGCAGCAAGGGACAGGGGGTCGCAGATACGCAGTATTTT
TRBV19	-	TRBJ1-2	TRBD1	CASSVRGLGYTF	TGTGCCAGTAGTGTCAGGGGGCTTGGCTACACCTTC
TRBV5-6	-	TRBJ1-3	-	CASSPARGAGNTIYF	TGTGCCAGCAGCCCAGCACGGGGAGCTGGAAACACCATATATTTT
TRBV30	-	TRBJ1-5	-	CAWSVSRNQPQHF	TGTGCCTGGAGTGTATCCAGAAACCAGCCCCAGCATTTT
TRBV7-2	-	TRBJ2-3	TRBD2	CASSVGLAGNVDTQYF	TGTGCCAGCAGCGTCGGACTAGCGGGGAATGTAGATACGCAGTATTTT
TRBV10-1	-	TRBJ1-3	-	CASSESTQDISGNTIYF	TGCGCCAGCAGTGAGTCGACTCAGGACATCTCTGGAAACACCATATATTTT
TRBV29-1	-	TRBJ2-1	TRBD1	CSVEGGTGVYNEQFF	TGCAGCGTTGAAGGAGGGACAGGCGTCTACAATGAGCAGTTCTTC
TRBV7-8	-	TRBJ2-2	-	CASSLNGLGGELFF	TGTGCCAGCAGCTTAAATGGCCTTGGCGGGGAGCTGTTTTTT
TRBV11-2	once	TRBJ2-7	-	CASSYSGDSYEQYF	TGTGCCAGCAGCTATAGCGGTGATTCCTACGAGCAGTACTTC
TRBV28	-	TRBJ2-7	-	CASSLLSHGTGFSYEQYF	TGTGCCAGCAGTTTATTGTCCCATGGAACAGGCTTCTCCTACGAGCAGTACTTC
TRBV6-5	-	TRBJ1-2	-	CASRMTTTYGYTF	TGTGCCAGCAGAATGACGACTACCTATGGCTACACCTTC
TRBV5-1	-	TRBJ2-1	TRBD2	CASSPLGAGGYNEQFF	TGCGCCAGCAGCCCTTTAGGAGCGGGGGGTTACAATGAGCAGTTCTTC